This T cell receptor (beta chain) was recorded in a study of cytomegalovirus exposure and HLA in healthy donors. Use of 60 Vbeta and 13 Jbeta primers characterized the PCR. The table came from immunoSEQ multiplex PCR; TCRdb's copy has only in-frame clones and leaves some out. The sample has fewer than 150,000 clones, around 75% seen once. CDR3 length equals 15 residues. Germline CDR1 reads SNHLY; CDR2 reads FYNNEI. Trimming took 7 bases from V and 6 from J; bases not matched to a gene: 12. Findings and limits, study-wide: What TCR beta sequences reportedly achieved was accurate prediction of HLA-A and HLA-B alleles in most subjects. When analyzed later, the rates of TCR association showed variation by HLA locus, with DRB1 the most and HLA-C the fewest. A later analysis linked about 17,000 TCR beta sequences to HLA alleles at 0.05 false discovery rate.

Regarding this clone: Its antigen is not known.

The sequence derives from a man aged 30 to 45 in good health and CMV-seronegative. Sample: PBMCs. The V call is TRBV2, the J call TRBJ2-7; TRBD1 aligns across 10 bases. The DNA for the CDR3 is TGTGCCAGCATTCCTGACAGGGGGCGGCGGGGCGAGCAGTACTTC. Protein product: CASIPDRGRRGEQYF.